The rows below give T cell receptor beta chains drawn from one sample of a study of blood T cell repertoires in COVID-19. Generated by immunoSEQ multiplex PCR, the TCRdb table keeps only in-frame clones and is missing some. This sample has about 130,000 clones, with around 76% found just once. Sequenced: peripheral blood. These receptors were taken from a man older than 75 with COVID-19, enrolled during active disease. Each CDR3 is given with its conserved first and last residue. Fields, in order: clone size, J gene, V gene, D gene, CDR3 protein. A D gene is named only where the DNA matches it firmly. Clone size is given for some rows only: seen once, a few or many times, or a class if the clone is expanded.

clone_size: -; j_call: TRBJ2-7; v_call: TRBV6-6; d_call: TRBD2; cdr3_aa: CASRRTSGNYEQYF
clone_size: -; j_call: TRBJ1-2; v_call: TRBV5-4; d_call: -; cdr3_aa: CASSLGTGGQGYGYTF
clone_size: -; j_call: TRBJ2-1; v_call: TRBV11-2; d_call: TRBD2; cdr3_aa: CASSLGPGGSNEQFF
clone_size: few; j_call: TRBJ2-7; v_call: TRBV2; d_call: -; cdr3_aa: CASGARGDHEQYF
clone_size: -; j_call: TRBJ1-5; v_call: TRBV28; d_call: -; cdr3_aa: CASSLAVKGSQPQHF
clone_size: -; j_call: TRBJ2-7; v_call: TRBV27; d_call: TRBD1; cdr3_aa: CASSPSWTGVDEQYF
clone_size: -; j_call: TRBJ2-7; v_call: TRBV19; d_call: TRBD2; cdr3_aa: CASSAGTSGTEPLSYEQYF
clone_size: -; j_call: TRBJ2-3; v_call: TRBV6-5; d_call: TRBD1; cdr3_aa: CASRKGTGAGDTQYF
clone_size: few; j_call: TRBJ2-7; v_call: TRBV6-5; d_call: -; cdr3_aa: CAAVDSVSYEQYF
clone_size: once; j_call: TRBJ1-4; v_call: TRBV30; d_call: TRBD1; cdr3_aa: CAWGGGQGTTNEKLFF
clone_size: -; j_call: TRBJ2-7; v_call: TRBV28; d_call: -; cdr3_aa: CASLPAAESSYEQYF
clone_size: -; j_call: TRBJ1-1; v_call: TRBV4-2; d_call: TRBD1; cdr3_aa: CASSQDRGQITEAFF
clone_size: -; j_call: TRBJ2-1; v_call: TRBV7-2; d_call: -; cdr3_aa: CASGASGYGEQFF
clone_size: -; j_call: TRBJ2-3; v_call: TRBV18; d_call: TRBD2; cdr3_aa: CASSRTSGMTDTQYF
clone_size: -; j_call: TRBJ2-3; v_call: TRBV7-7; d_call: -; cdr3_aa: CASSRWAGDTQYF
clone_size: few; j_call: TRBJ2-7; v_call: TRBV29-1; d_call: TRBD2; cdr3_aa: CSVEGTRGPYEQYF
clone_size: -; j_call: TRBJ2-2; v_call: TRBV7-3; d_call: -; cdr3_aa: CASSQGSLGGELFF
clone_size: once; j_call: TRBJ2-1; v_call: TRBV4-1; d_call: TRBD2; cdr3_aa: CASSQEGGREQFF
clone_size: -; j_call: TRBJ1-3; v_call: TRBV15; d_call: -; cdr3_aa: CATSRDRNTIYF
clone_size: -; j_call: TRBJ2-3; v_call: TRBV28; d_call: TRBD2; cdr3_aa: CASSTPFGLADTDTQYF
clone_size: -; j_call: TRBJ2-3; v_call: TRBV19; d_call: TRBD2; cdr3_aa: CASSIFRSGRANGDTQYF
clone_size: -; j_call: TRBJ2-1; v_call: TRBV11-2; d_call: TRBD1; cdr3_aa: CASSVGTGTYNEQFF
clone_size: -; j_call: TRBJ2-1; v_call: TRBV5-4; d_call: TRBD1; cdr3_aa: CASSGTGPSRDEQFF
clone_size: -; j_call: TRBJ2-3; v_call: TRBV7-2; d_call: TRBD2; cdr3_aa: CASSFSGPPGDTQYF
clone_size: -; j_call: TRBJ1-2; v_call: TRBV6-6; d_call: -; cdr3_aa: CASSPRRDYGYTF
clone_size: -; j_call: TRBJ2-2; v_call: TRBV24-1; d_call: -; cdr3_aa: CATSDSRTVTGELFF
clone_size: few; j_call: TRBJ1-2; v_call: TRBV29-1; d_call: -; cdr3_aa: CSVEGFDRQRNYGYTF
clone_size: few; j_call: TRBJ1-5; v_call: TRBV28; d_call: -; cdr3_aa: CASSLTQRNQPQHF
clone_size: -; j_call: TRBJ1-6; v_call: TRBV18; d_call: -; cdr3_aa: CASSLLGPGEYNSPLHF